A single sample gave rise to the 6 T cell receptor beta chains below, sequenced in a study of T cells in narcolepsy. The table came from immunoSEQ multiplex PCR; TCRdb's copy has only in-frame clones and leaves some out. The sample lists fewer than 40,000 clones; roughly four fifths were seen once. Input material: CD45RA- memory CD4+ T cells from PBMCs. These receptors were collected from a human donor with narcolepsy.

The V gene is TRBV11-2, the J gene TRBJ1-2, with D hard to call. Germline V gene data show CDR1 as SGHAT and CDR2 as FQNNGV. V shed 0 bases and J shed 8 bases, with 7 bases lying between them. This CDR3 has 12 residues. For the CDR3, the DNA is TGTGCCAGCAGCTTAGAGTGGCGGGGCTACACCTTC. Residues: CASSLEWRGYTF.

The chain links TRBV7-2 to TRBJ1-2, with 9 bases lining up with TRBD1. V lost 6 bases to trimming and J lost 8 bases; unmatched junction nucleotides: 10. The germline V gene has CDR1 SGHTA and CDR2 FQGNSA. CDR3 length equals 14 residues. This chain's CDR3 is CASRGGWTGEGYTF. The CDR3 nucleotides read TGTGCCAGCAGGGGGGGATGGACAGGGGAAGGCTACACCTTC.

A few counts support this clone. V is TRBV7-2 and J is TRBJ2-7; no firm D call. Germline CDR1 SGHTA, CDR2 FQGNSA. The V end lost 5 bases, the J end lost 2 bases, and 10 bases lay between the germline ends. CDR3 length: 13 residues. CDR3 nucleotide sequence: TGTGCCAGCAGCCCGAACGGGCCCTACGAGCAGTACTTC. This translates into CASSPNGPYEQYF.

The chain employs TRBV6-6 and TRBJ2-1; 9 nucleotides align to TRBD1. Germline lookup yields CDR1 MNHNY and CDR2 SVGAGI (reference sequence). V was clipped by 5 bases and J by 7 bases; unmatched bases: 3. The CDR3 runs to 13 residues. The CDR3: CASSGTGRNEQFF. In DNA form, the CDR3 reads TGTGCCAGCAGTGGGACAGGGCGGAATGAGCAGTTCTTC.

The chain carries TRBV5-1 and TRBJ1-2; D is undetermined. V was clipped by 0 bases and J by 4 bases, with 13 bases between them. Germline-derived CDR1 and CDR2 are SGHRS and YFSETQ. This CDR3 has 15 amino acids. In DNA form, the CDR3 reads TGCGCCAGCAGCTTGGCCTCGCAGCAAACCTATGGCTACACCTTC. Its protein product is CASSLASQQTYGYTF.

CDR3 amino acids: CASNLQGAPGYTF. CDR3 DNA sequence: TGTGCCAGCAACCTACAGGGGGCGCCTGGCTACACCTTC. This chain connects TRBV5-4 to TRBJ1-2; 9 nucleotides agree with TRBD1. Germline V CDR1 and CDR2: SGHNT, YYREEE (reference sequence). The V segment lost 6 bases and the J segment 7 bases; nucleotides outside the gene matches: 7. CDR3 length equals 13 residues.